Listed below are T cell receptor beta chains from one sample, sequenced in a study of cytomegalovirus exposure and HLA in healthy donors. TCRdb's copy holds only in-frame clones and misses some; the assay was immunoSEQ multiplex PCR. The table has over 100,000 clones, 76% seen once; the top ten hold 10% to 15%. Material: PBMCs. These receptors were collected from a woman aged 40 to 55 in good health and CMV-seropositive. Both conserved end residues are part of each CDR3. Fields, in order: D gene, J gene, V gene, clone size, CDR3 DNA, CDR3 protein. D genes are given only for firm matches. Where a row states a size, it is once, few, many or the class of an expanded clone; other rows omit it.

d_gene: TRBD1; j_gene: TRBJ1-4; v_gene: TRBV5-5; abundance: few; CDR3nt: TGTGCCAGCAGCTCAGGACAGGTGGCAGAAAAACTGTTTTTT; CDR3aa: CASSSGQVAEKLFF
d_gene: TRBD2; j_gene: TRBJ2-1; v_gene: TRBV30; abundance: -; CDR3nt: TGTGCCTGGAGTAGGACTAGCGGGGGGTGGGATGAGCAGTTCTTC; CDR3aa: CAWSRTSGGWDEQFF
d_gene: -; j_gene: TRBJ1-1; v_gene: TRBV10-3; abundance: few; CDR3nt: TGTGCCATCAGTAAATCAAACAGGGCCAACACTGAAGCTTTCTTT; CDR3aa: CAISKSNRANTEAFF
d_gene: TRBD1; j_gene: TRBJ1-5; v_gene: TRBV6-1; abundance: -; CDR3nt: TGTGCCAGCAGTGAAGCGCGTTACAGGGGGCCTAGCAATCAGCCCCAGCATTTT; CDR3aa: CASSEARYRGPSNQPQHF
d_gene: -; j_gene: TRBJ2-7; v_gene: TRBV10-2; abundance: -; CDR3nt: TGCGCCAGCAGTGAGTGGGGGGGCTCTAACGAGCAGTACTTC; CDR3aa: CASSEWGGSNEQYF
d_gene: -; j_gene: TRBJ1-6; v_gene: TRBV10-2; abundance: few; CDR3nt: TGCGCCAGCAGTGAGTCGGGGTGGGGGCGTTCACCCCTCCACTTT; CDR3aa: CASSESGWGRSPLHF
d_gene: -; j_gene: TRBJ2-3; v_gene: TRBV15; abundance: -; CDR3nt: TGTGCCACCAGCAGAGATCCCACAGGGACGAGTACGCAGTATTTT; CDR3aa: CATSRDPTGTSTQYF
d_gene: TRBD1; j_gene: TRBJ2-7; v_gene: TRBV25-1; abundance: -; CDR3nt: TGTGCCAGCATCCCAGGGGGCAAGGACGAGCAGTACTTC; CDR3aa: CASIPGGKDEQYF
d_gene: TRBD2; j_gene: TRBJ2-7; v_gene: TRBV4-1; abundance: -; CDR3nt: TGCGCCAGCAGCCAGGATCAGCGGGGGGGAACTTCCTACGAGCAGTACTTC; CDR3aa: CASSQDQRGGTSYEQYF
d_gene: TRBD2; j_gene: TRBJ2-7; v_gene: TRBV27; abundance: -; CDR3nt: TGTGCCAGCAGTTCTCTCCCTAGCGGGGGGCCGAAGTACTTC; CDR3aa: CASSSLPSGGPKYF
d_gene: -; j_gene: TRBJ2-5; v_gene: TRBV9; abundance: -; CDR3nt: TGTGCCAGCAGCCCTCCCACTCCATCGGGGACCCAGTACTTC; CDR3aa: CASSPPTPSGTQYF
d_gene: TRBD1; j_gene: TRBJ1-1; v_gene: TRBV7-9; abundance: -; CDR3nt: TGTGCCAGCAGCGCAAAGACAGGGTCGAACACTGAAGCTTTCTTT; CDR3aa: CASSAKTGSNTEAFF
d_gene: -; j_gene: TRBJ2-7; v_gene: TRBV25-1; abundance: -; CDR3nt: TGTGCCAGTGAACAGGGTTACGAGCAGTACTTC; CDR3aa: CASEQGYEQYF
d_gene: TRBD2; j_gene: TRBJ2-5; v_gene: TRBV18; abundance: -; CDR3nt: TGTGCCAGCTCACCTCCTACTAGCGGGGGGCCGGTTTACTTC; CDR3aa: CASSPPTSGGPVYF
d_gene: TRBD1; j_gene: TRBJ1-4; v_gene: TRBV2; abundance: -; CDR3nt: TGTGCCAGCAGCGACAGGGTGGTGGAAAAACTGTTTTTT; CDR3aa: CASSDRVVEKLFF
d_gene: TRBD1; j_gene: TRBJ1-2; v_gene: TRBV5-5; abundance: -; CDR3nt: TGTGCCAGCAGGGAAGACAGGGGGCGAGGCTACACCTTC; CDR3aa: CASREDRGRGYTF
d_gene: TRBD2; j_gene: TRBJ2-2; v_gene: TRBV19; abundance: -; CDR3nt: TGTGCCAGTAGTCCCGGGAGGGCCAGGGGTTGGGACACCGGGGAGCTGTTTTTT; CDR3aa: CASSPGRARGWDTGELFF
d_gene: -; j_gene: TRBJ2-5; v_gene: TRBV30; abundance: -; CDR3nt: TGTGCCTGGAGTGTGGGGGGGGCTTCCGGGACCCAGTACTTC; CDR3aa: CAWSVGGASGTQYF
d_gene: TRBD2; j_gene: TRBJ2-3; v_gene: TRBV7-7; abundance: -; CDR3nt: TGTGCTAGCAGCCTAATAGCGGGGGGCGGCACAGATACGCAGTATTTT; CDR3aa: CASSLIAGGGTDTQYF
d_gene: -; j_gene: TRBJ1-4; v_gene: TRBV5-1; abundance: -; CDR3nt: TGCGCCAGCAGCACCTACTCCCTCGGGGAAAAACTGTTTTTT; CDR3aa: CASSTYSLGEKLFF
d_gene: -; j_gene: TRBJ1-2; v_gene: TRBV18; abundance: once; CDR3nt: TGTGCCAGCTCACCCCCGGGACATTATGGCTACACCTTC; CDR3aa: CASSPPGHYGYTF
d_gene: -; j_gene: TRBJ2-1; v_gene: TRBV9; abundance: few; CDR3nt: TGTGCCAGCAGCGTAGGGCAGGGAATGTACAATGAGCAGTTCTTC; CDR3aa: CASSVGQGMYNEQFF
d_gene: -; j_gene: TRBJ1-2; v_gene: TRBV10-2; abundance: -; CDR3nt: TGCGCCAGCAGCGTTGGGAGCTGGTATGGCTACACCTTC; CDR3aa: CASSVGSWYGYTF
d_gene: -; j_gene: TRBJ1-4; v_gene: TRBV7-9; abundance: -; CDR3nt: TGTGCCAGCAGCTTGGGGGCGTCCTCTCTGGATGAAAAACTGTTTTTT; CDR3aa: CASSLGASSLDEKLFF
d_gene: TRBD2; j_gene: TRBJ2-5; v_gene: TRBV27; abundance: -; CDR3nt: TGTGCCAGCAGGCTTGCGGGGGGCCACCAAGAGACCCAGTACTTC; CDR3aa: CASRLAGGHQETQYF
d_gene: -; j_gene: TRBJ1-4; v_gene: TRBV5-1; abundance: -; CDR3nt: TGCGCCAGCAGCTTGGGGAGGGCTTTTGTATCTAATGAAAAACTGTTTTTT; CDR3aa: CASSLGRAFVSNEKLFF
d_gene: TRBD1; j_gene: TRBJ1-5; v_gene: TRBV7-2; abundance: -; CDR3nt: TGTGCCAGCAGCCCCTCGACAGGGGGCAATCAGCCCCAGCATTTT; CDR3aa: CASSPSTGGNQPQHF
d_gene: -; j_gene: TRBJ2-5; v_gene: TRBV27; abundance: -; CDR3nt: TGTGCCAGCAGCCCACAGGCTCAAGAGACCCAGTACTTC; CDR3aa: CASSPQAQETQYF
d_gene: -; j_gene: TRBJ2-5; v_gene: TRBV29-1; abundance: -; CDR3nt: TGCAGCGCCCCTCCCGTAGGGGCCCAGTACTTC; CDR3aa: CSAPPVGAQYF
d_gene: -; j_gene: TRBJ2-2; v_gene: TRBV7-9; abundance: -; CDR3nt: TGTGCCAGCAGCTTACTAGGTTCGGCGCGGGTATCCGGGGAGCTGTTTTTT; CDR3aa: CASSLLGSARVSGELFF
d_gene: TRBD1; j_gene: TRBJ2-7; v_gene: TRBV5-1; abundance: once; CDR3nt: TGCGCCAGCACCCGGGGACAGTCCTACGAGCAGTACTTC; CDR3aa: CASTRGQSYEQYF
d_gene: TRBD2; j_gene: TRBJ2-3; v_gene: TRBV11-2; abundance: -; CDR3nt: TGTGCCAGCAGCGCTTCGCGGGGGAGCACAGATACGCAGTATTTT; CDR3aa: CASSASRGSTDTQYF
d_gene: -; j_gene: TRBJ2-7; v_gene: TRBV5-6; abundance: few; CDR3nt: TGTGCCAGCAGCTCGACATTCGCCTACGAGCAGTACTTC; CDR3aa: CASSSTFAYEQYF
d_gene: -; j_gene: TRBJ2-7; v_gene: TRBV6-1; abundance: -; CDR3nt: TGTGCCAGCAGTGAAGAACAGGGCCACGAGCAGTACTTC; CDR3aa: CASSEEQGHEQYF
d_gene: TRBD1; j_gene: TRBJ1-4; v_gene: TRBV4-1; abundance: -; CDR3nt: TGCGCCAGCAGCCAGCCTGACAGGGACTATGAAAAACTGTTTTTT; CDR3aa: CASSQPDRDYEKLFF
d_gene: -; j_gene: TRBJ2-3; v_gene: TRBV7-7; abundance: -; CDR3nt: TGTGCTAGCAGCTTAGGGCTGAGGGCAGGAGATACGCAGTATTTT; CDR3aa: CASSLGLRAGDTQYF
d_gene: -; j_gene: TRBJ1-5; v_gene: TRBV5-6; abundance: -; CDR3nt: TGTGCCAGCAGCGCGACAGGTGATTATAGCAATCAGCCCCAGCATTTT; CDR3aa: CASSATGDYSNQPQHF
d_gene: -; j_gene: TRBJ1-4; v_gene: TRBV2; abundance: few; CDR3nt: TGTGCCAGCAGGGCGACAGAAGCTGAAAAACTGTTTTTT; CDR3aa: CASRATEAEKLFF
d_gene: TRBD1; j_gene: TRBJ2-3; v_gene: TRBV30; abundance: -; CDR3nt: TGTGCCCAGGGGGAAAGCACAGATACGCAGTATTTT; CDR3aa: CAQGESTDTQYF
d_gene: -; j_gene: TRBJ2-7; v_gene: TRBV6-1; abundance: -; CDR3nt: TGTGCCAGCAGCGGACAGCTCAGCGAGCAGTACTTC; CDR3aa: CASSGQLSEQYF
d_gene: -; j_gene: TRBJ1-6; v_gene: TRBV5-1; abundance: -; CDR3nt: TGCGCCAGCTCTGGCCCCCAGGGGAATTCACCCCTCCACTTT; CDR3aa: CASSGPQGNSPLHF
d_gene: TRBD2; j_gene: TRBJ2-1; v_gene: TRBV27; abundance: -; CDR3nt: TGTGCCAGCAGTTTATCCGGGACTAGTTTTACGAGTGAGCAGTTCTTC; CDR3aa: CASSLSGTSFTSEQFF
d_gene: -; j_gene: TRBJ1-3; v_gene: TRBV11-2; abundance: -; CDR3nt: TGTGCCAGCAGCTTAGCGGGGAGCTCTGGAAACACCATATATTTT; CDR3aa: CASSLAGSSGNTIYF
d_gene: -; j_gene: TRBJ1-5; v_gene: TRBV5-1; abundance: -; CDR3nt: TGCGCCAGCAGCTTGTCAGGGGATAGCAATCAGCCCCAGCATTTT; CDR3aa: CASSLSGDSNQPQHF
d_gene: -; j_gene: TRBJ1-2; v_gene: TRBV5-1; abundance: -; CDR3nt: TGCGCCAGCAGCTTGGGCGGCAGGGAGGACTATGGCTACACCTTC; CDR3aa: CASSLGGREDYGYTF
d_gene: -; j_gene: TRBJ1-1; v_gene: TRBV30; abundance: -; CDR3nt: TGTGCCTGGAAATCCGGGGAAGGAACTGAAGCTTTCTTT; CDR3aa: CAWKSGEGTEAFF
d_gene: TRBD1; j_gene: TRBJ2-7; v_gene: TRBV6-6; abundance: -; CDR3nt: TGTCCCCAGGGGGCAAACCACTACGAGCAGTACTTC; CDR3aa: CPQGANHYEQYF
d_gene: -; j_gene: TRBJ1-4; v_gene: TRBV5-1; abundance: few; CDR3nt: TGCGCCAGCAGCTTGGTATCCTTTCGGGGTACAGTGGAACTGTTTTTT; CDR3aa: CASSLVSFRGTVELFF
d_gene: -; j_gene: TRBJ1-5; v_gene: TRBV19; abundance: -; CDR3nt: TGTGCCAGTAGTATTCGGGACACCGGTCAGCCCCAGCATTTT; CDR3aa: CASSIRDTGQPQHF
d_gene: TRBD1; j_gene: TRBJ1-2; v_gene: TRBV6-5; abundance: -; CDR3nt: TGTGCCAGCAGCCAGACAGGGAGGAATGGCTACACCTTC; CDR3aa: CASSQTGRNGYTF
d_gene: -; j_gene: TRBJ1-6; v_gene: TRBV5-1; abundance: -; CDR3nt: TGCGCCAGCAGCTTGGGACAGCCCAATTCACCCCTCCACTTT; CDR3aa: CASSLGQPNSPLHF
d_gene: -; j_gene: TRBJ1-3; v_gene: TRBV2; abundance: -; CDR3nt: TGTGCCAGCAGTGAAATGCAGGGCGGAAACACCATATATTTT; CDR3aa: CASSEMQGGNTIYF
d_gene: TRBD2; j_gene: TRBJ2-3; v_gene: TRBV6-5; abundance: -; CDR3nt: TGTGCCAGCAGTTTAGCGGGAACTAGCACAGATACGCAGTATTTT; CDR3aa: CASSLAGTSTDTQYF
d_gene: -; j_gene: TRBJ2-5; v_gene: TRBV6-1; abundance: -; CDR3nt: TGTGCCAGCAGTGTACTACAGGGTCGAGAGACCCAGTACTTC; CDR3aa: CASSVLQGRETQYF
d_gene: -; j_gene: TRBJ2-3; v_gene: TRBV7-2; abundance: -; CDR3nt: TGTGCCAGCAGCTTATCGGGATCGGGCACAGATACGCAGTATTTT; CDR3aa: CASSLSGSGTDTQYF